This passage covers 5 T cell receptor beta chains from one sample sequenced in a study of cytotoxic CD8 clonotypes in ibrutinib-treated CLL. Measured with immunoSEQ multiplex PCR; TCRdb has only the in-frame clones, and not every one. The top ten hold around 6.5% of the sample, which has about 330,000 clones, roughly 70% seen once. Sequencing used PBMCs, obtained after 36 months of ibrutinib treatment. Receptor source: a human donor with chronic lymphocytic leukemia.

CDR3 bases: TGCGCCAGCAGCCAGGGCGGGGAGGCCTATGGCTACACCTTC. Translated: CASSQGGEAYGYTF. The J gene is TRBJ1-2, the V gene TRBV5-1; weak D call: TRBD1 (5 bases). The CDR3 contains 14 residues. Trimming left V 4 bases short and J 4 bases short, with 14 bases between. Germline loops: CDR1 SGHRS, CDR2 YFSETQ.

V gene TRBV29-1 combines with J gene TRBJ1-2; TRBD1 agrees at 8 bases. J was trimmed by 2 bases and V by 6 bases; bases with no gene match: 8. The CDR3 has 14 residues. Germline values: CDR1 SQVTM, CDR2 ANQGSEA. The DNA of the CDR3 is TGCAGCGTGCCCGGGACAGGCGAAAACTATGGCTACACCTTC. Translation gives CSVPGTGENYGYTF. Supplemented by reference TRBV29-1 and TRBJ1-2, the full variable domain reads SAVISQKPSRDICQRGTSLTIQCQVDSQVTMMFWYRQQPGQSLTLIATANQGSEATYESGFVIDKFPISRPNLTFSTLTVSNMSPEDSSIYLCSVPGTGENYGYTFGSGTRLTVV.

The rearrangement links TRBV28 to TRBJ2-7; 7 bases map to TRBD1. The germline V gene has CDR1 MDHEN and CDR2 SYDVKM. The CDR3 contains 16 residues. J was trimmed by 7 bases and V by 8 bases; bases with no gene match: 20. CDR3 sequence: CASGRDSPFGKREQYF. DNA of the CDR3: TGTGCCAGCGGACGGGACAGCCCATTTGGGAAGAGGGAGCAGTACTTC. The full variable domain, rest sourced from reference TRBV28 and TRBJ2-7, is DVKVTQSSRYLVKRTGEKVFLECVQDMDHENMFWYRQDPGLGLRLIYFSYDVKMKEKGDIPEGYSVSREKKERFSLILESASTNQTSMYLCASGRDSPFGKREQYFGPGTRLTVT.

V gene TRBV11-2 combines with J gene TRBJ2-7; perhaps D is TRBD1 or TRBD2 (5 bases each). The CDR3 spans 16 residues. The V gene's germline CDR1 is SGHAT and CDR2 FQNNGV. V lost 5 bases and J lost 1, with 18 bases in between. CDR3 coding DNA: TGTGCCAGCAGCCCCCTCCCTCGGGGCGAATCCTACGAGCAGTACTTC. This sequence encodes CASSPLPRGESYEQYF.

This chain links TRBV25-1 with TRBJ1-2; no reliable D call. V lost 3 bases, J lost 4 bases, and 18 bases lay in between. The CDR3 sequence is 16 residues long. From germline, CDR1 is MGHDK and CDR2 SYGVNS. CDR3 bases: TGTGCCAGCAGTGATCAAAGGGCAGGCAACATCTATGGCTACACCTTC. Translated: CASSDQRAGNIYGYTF.